This paragraph covers one T cell receptor (beta chain) sequence. Its antigen has not been determined. No quality values exist for individual bases; no much larger clone is one base distant. V is cut back by 4 bases and J by 7 bases, with 14 bases in the junction unmatched. CDR1 is given as LGHDT and CDR2 as YNNKEL, both from the germline V gene (reference sequence). The CDR3 contains 16 residues, cysteine and phenylalanine counted. Here the CDR3 DNA is all that survives: 48 bases in frame from base 1. The CDR3 regions of human TCRbeta chains were subjected to immunosequencing. Under the source paper's analysis protocol: TCRs in the repertoires were compared against a reference library of SARS-CoV-2-specific TCRs that had been generated with the MIRA antigen-specificity platform. Breadth was defined as the fraction of unique TCRs that were SARS-CoV-2-associated. Depth was defined as the fraction of total T cells that were SARS-CoV-2-associated. Using the MIRA data, each spike-specific TCR was assigned both to the spike region to which the TCR was reactive and to a CD4 or CD8 class. Log10-transformed breadth and depth values were compared by one-way ANOVA with Sidak's multiple comparisons tests. Entries here come from immuneACCESS through TCRdb and include only in-frame sequences with V and J called. Some clones fail to appear in such tables; in the studies checked, an unresolved V gene covers under half of the shortfall, and the cause of the remainder is unknown. For V, J and clone size, that table is used; D and trimming come from the DNA. This sample holds some 120,000 clones; 70% to 85% were observed only once. Clones ranked in the top ten supply roughly a quarter of the sample.

Per the publication, the time point label means: about 28 days (+/-7) after the second vaccine dose. AZD1222 recipients given second doses at about 4 weeks or at about 12 weeks were pooled, since spike-specific TCR depth and breadth were not found to differ between the two schedules. Vaccinee samples were obtained from the UK trials COV001 and COV002, which included a single-blind randomized controlled phase 2/3 trial of AZD1222 (ChAdOx1 nCoV-19) in healthy adults. For TCRbeta chain sequencing, PBMC samples from trial participants were taken at day 0 and at day 28 after the second dose. The data were obtained in a study of T cell responses to AZD1222 COVID-19 vaccine (dated by TCRdb to about 2021). For the wider study: TCR sequencing covered approximately 230 trial participants: around 210 given two doses of AZD1222 and about 26 given two doses of MenACWY control vaccine. Trial participants were enrolled by age into subgroups of 18-55, 56-69 and 70-plus years, and about 150, 27 and 61 TCR-sequenced participants, respectively, were included in these subgroups.

Overall study outcomes, separate from this receptor: Participants were mostly white British and included more females than males, and it was suggested by the authors that clonal diversity may have been underestimated. The 56-69-year group was small, and its depth increase did not reach significance, likely because of low power. Only 5 to 7 AZD1222 recipients were SARS-CoV-2 seropositive at baseline, limiting conclusions about previously exposed vaccinees. Because no day 14 peak-response samples were available, repertoires were characterized only after the peak T cell response. Reportedly, close to half of the unique spike-specific TCRs recognized epitopes lying outside the regions that are mutated in the B.1.351 and B.1.1.7 variants. After two AZD1222 doses, spike-specific TCR breadth and depth were significantly higher than at day 0 and than in MenACWY recipients. The whole spike protein was spanned by vaccine-associated CD4 TCRs, and dominant responses were seen in regions 160-218 and 743-854.

This sequence originates from an adult who received the AZD1222 COVID-19 vaccine. The sequencing used peripheral blood, collected 28 days after the second AZD1222 dose. The V gene is TRBV3-1 (or the pseudogene TRBV3-2) and the J gene is TRBJ2-7, with 9 bases aligning to TRBD2. CDR3 protein: CASSLPRTRGGEEQYF. The nucleotides are TGTGCCAGCAGCCTCCCTCGGACACGCGGGGGGGAAGAGCAGTACTTC.